A selection of T cell receptor beta chains follows, all from one sample in a study of shared clonotypes between healthy human individuals. Sequenced by immunoSEQ multiplex PCR; TCRdb stores in-frame clones only, minus some. The table records some 2,000,000 clones, about 95% of them present only once. The sequenced sample was naive CD4+ T cells sorted from blood. The receptor source for this set is a man in his late teens or twenties in good health. CDR3s include the opening cysteine and the closing phenylalanine or tryptophan. The D gene is left open where the match is weak. Only some rows state a clone size, as once, few, many or a class for expanded clones.

j_call clone_size v_call d_call cdr3_nt cdr3_aa
TRBJ1-4 few TRBV7-9 - TGTGCCAGCAGCTTAGAAGGGACTTTGACGGAAAAACTGTTTTTT CASSLEGTLTEKLFF
TRBJ2-7 - TRBV18 - TGTGCCAGCTCACCGGGGCAGGGACCCTACGAGCAGTACTTC CASSPGQGPYEQYF
TRBJ2-2 - TRBV7-8 - TGTGCCAGCAGCTTATTCCTAGCGCGCGGCACCGGGGAGCTGTTTTTT CASSLFLARGTGELFF
TRBJ1-3 - TRBV5-1 TRBD1 TGCGCCAGCAGCTTGACAGGGGTCTCTGGAAACACCATATATTTT CASSLTGVSGNTIYF
TRBJ2-1 - TRBV7-2 - TGTGCCAGCAGTAATTACAATGAGCAGTTCTTC CASSNYNEQFF
TRBJ1-4 - TRBV5-4 - TGTGCCAGCAGCCGCGGGACCGCAACAACTAATGAAAAACTGTTTTTT CASSRGTATTNEKLFF
TRBJ2-1 - TRBV14 - TGTGCCAGCAGCCAAGATTCTAGGCTAGGGTTCTTC CASSQDSRLGFF
TRBJ2-1 once TRBV18 - TGTGCCAGCTCACCTAGAACGGATTACAATGAGCAGTTCTTC CASSPRTDYNEQFF
TRBJ2-7 once TRBV6-5 - TGTGCCAGCAGTTACTCCACAGGGAGCTCCTACGAGCAGTACTTC CASSYSTGSSYEQYF
TRBJ1-1 - TRBV7-2 - TGTGCCAGCAGCTTAGGCTTCGATTGTGGGCAGAAGGGCACTGAAGCTTTCTTT CASSLGFDCGQKGTEAFF
TRBJ1-5 - TRBV15 - TGTGCCACCAGCATCCCGCTCGGGCTTATAGGCAATCAGCCCCAGCATTTT CATSIPLGLIGNQPQHF
TRBJ2-1 - TRBV5-4 - TGTGCCAGCAGCCCGGTAGGGGATGAGCAGTTCTTC CASSPVGDEQFF
TRBJ1-2 - TRBV20-1 - TGCAGTGCCGGAGGGGGGTCTGGCTACACCTTC CSAGGGSGYTF
TRBJ2-3 - TRBV28 TRBD2 TGTGCAGGCGGGGGTCCGGGAATAAGCACAGATACGCAGTATTTT CAGGGPGISTDTQYF
TRBJ1-4 - TRBV7-3 - TGTGCCAGCAGCGGTAGTGGGGAAAAACTGTTTTTT CASSGSGEKLFF
TRBJ1-4 - TRBV11-1 - TGTGCCAGCAGCCGTTCAGGGTGGACTGCAACTAATGAAAAACTGTTTTTT CASSRSGWTATNEKLFF
TRBJ2-7 - TRBV2 TRBD1 TGTGCCAGCACCTCCCCAGGGGGACAGGGAGGAAGTTACGAGCAGTACTTC CASTSPGGQGGSYEQYF
TRBJ1-5 - TRBV19 - TGTGCCAGTAGTATCGCCCCCGTTAGCAATCAGCCCCAGCATTTT CASSIAPVSNQPQHF
TRBJ2-1 - TRBV10-3 - TGTGCCATCACCACCGGGCCCCAAAGGAGCAATGAGCAGTTCTTC CAITTGPQRSNEQFF
TRBJ2-7 once TRBV6-1 TRBD2 TGTGCCAGCAGCGAATCACAGGGCTTCGGGCTAGCGGGACCCGCCTACGAGCAGTACTTC CASSESQGFGLAGPAYEQYF
TRBJ2-1 - TRBV4-1 - TGCGCCAGCAGCCAAGATCTGGAGTACAGCTCCTACAATGAGCAGTTCTTC CASSQDLEYSSYNEQFF
TRBJ2-7 - TRBV6-5 - TGTGCCAGCAGCAGGGGCCCGAGCTCCTACGAGCAGTACTTC CASSRGPSSYEQYF
TRBJ2-7 - TRBV19 TRBD1 TGTGCCAGTAGTATTGACAGGGATGGGTACGAGCAGTACTTC CASSIDRDGYEQYF
TRBJ1-1 many TRBV5-1 - TGCGCCAGCAGCTTACAGGGCACTGAAGCTTTCTTT CASSLQGTEAFF
TRBJ2-2 once TRBV27 - TGTGCCAGCAGTTTATCGACAGCAGCGAACACCGGGGAGCTGTTTTTT CASSLSTAANTGELFF
TRBJ1-2 - TRBV6-4 - TGTGCCAGCAGCCCCCAGGCGGGAGGCGGCTACACCTTC CASSPQAGGGYTF
TRBJ2-1 - TRBV6-6 - TGTGCCAGCAGTTACAGCCAGCCCATCTACAATGAGCAGTTCTTC CASSYSQPIYNEQFF
TRBJ1-2 - TRBV6-6 - TGTGCCAGCAGTTACGACGCGGCTGGCTACACCTTC CASSYDAAGYTF
TRBJ1-1 once TRBV5-4 - TGTGCCAGCAGCGGACCACAGGGACTGAACACTGAAGCTTTCTTT CASSGPQGLNTEAFF
TRBJ2-5 - TRBV5-6 - TGTGCCAGCAGCTTCGGACGTGGGGAAGGGACCCAGTACTTC CASSFGRGEGTQYF
TRBJ1-5 - TRBV6-4 - TGTGCCAGCAGTGAAGGTATCGGTCAGCCCCAGCATTTT CASSEGIGQPQHF
TRBJ1-5 - TRBV6-6 TRBD1 TGTGCCAGCAGTGGCCCCGGGACAGGGAGACCTCAGCCCCAGCATTTT CASSGPGTGRPQPQHF
TRBJ2-3 - TRBV5-1 - TGCGCCAGCAGCTTGGAAAACACAGATACGCAGTATTTT CASSLENTDTQYF
TRBJ2-3 - TRBV2 - TGTGCCAGCAGTGCCCGGGGTGGGGCAGTCACAGATACGCAGTATTTT CASSARGGAVTDTQYF
TRBJ1-2 - TRBV27 - TGTGCCAGCAGTTTATCAGGTACCTATGGCTACACCTTC CASSLSGTYGYTF
TRBJ2-1 - TRBV7-2 - TGTGCCAGCAGCCTGTATCCCGGGGACAATGAGCAGTTCTTC CASSLYPGDNEQFF
TRBJ2-7 - TRBV7-4 TRBD2 TGTGCCAGCAGCGGGACTAGCGGGGACTACGAGCAGTACTTC CASSGTSGDYEQYF
TRBJ1-6 - TRBV10-1 - TGCGCCAGCAGTGAGTCCGTACGATCACCCCTCCACTTT CASSESVRSPLHF
TRBJ2-5 - TRBV14 TRBD1 TGTGCCAGCAGCCAACCACAGGGGGCTATGGAGACCCAGTACTTC CASSQPQGAMETQYF
TRBJ2-3 - TRBV10-3 TRBD1 TGTGCCATCAGTGGGACAGGGGTTAGGGATACGCAGTATTTT CAISGTGVRDTQYF
TRBJ2-7 - TRBV10-1 TRBD1 TGCGCCAGCAGTGAGTCCCCGGACAGGGGGCTCGAGCAGTACTTC CASSESPDRGLEQYF
TRBJ2-3 - TRBV4-1 - TGCGCCAGCAGCCAAGGTCGGCTGGCCCCAGATACGCAGTATTTT CASSQGRLAPDTQYF
TRBJ2-1 - TRBV7-8 - TGTGCCAGCCGACGACAGGAAGTTTCCTACAATGAGCAGTTCTTC CASRRQEVSYNEQFF
TRBJ1-2 - TRBV19 - TGTGCCAGTAAAGGGCAGGGCTATGGCTACACCTTC CASKGQGYGYTF
TRBJ1-4 - TRBV30 - TGTGCCTGGAGTCCCGGGGCTAATGAAAAACTGTTTTTT CAWSPGANEKLFF
TRBJ2-2 - TRBV11-2 - TGTGCCAGCAGCTTAGATCTCGGAGGGCGGGGCACCGGGGAGCTGTTTTTT CASSLDLGGRGTGELFF
TRBJ1-5 - TRBV6-1 - TGTGCCTATTCGGAGGGTAATCAGCCCCAGCATTTT CAYSEGNQPQHF
TRBJ2-1 - TRBV9 TRBD2 TGTGCCAGCAGCCCGGTAGCGGGATCCAATGAGCAGTTCTTC CASSPVAGSNEQFF
TRBJ2-1 - TRBV6-1 - TGTGCCAGCACACAGGTGTACAATGAGCAGTTCTTC CASTQVYNEQFF
TRBJ2-3 - TRBV7-2 - TGTGCCAGCAGCAACGAGCGGGTCCTGGCCCACACAGATACGCAGTATTTT CASSNERVLAHTDTQYF
TRBJ1-1 - TRBV2 - TGTGCCAGCAGCGGTCAAATACAGGGAACCACTGAAGCTTTCTTT CASSGQIQGTTEAFF
TRBJ1-1 once TRBV19 TRBD1 TGTGCCAGTAGATGGGACAGGGACACTGAAGCTTTCTTT CASRWDRDTEAFF
TRBJ1-1 once TRBV2 - TGTGCCAGCAGCTTCAGGGCCTTGAACACTGAAGCTTTCTTT CASSFRALNTEAFF
TRBJ2-5 - TRBV7-2 - TGTGCCAGCAGCTTAGCGGGCCCCAGCCAAGAGACCCAGTACTTC CASSLAGPSQETQYF
TRBJ2-2 - TRBV6-1 - TGTGCCAGCAGGCCGGGACAGAACACCGGGGAGCTGTTTTTT CASRPGQNTGELFF
TRBJ2-2 once TRBV18 - TGTGCCAGCTCACCAGGGAGAGAAACCGGGGAGCTGTTTTTT CASSPGRETGELFF
TRBJ2-5 once TRBV30 - TGTGCCTGGAGTCCGAAAGAGACCCAGTACTTC CAWSPKETQYF
TRBJ2-5 - TRBV10-3 - TGTGCCATCCGGAGCGGAAGGAGACCGCAGGAGACCCAGTACTTC CAIRSGRRPQETQYF
TRBJ1-6 - TRBV6-5 - TGTGCCAGCAGTTACCGGGCCGGGCAGAATAATTCACCCCTCCACTTT CASSYRAGQNNSPLHF